This TCR beta chain was sequenced in a study of T cell repertoires in cytomegalovirus infection. On the study more broadly: A matching HLA type, together with CMV infection, was signaled by public TCR beta signatures.

Comments on this clonotype: Antigen specificity is unknown.

TCRdb itself ran the reads through MiXCR, one entry per CDR3 protein. The sample consists of some 320,000 distinct CDR3 sequences, around 29% of them appearing once. The study, taken as a whole, reports: Identification of carriers of CMV plus the relevant HLA was performed using cumulative public TCR beta family frequency.

The J segment lost 4 bases and the V segment lost 6 bases, leaving 14 bases of the junction unmatched. The CDR3 sequence is 16 residues long. In germline, CDR1 is LGHNT, CDR2 FRNRAP. Material: cultured PBMCs, obtained from culture after CMV antigen stimulation. This chain links TRBV12-5 with TRBJ1-2; 7 nucleotides match TRBD1. The source of this sequence is a human donor in good health (CMV status not recorded). Some clones in this sample may be carry-over from other donors' samples. The CDR3 DNA reads TGTGCTAGTGGCCCAGACGACCTCGGACAGGTCTATGGCTACACCTTC. Protein: CASGPDDLGQVYGYTF.